The TCR beta chain described here comes from a study of human T cells and chemical hapten exposure (dated by TCRdb to about 2021). Describing the broader study: For sensitization, 2% DPC in acetone was applied to a roughly 2 cm by roughly 2 cm area of upper inner arm skin. Patients additionally received weekly therapeutic DPC doses to the scalp throughout the approximately 25-week study period. Patch tests used Finn chambers with 0.01% DPC on the upper back, scored after 6 days by International Contact Dermatitis Research Group standards. Alopecia areata with under or over 50% scalp involvement, alopecia totalis and alopecia universalis were represented in the patient cohort, which was mostly female. Libraries were pooled for sequencing, and per-sample TCR yields varied mainly because of small differences in library volumes within the pool. This study followed changes in the peripheral blood TCR repertoire in vivo during primary and secondary sensitization of alopecia patients to the hapten diphenylcyclopropenone (DPC). Blood samples were taken from patients before sensitization (week 0) and at 2, 6 and about 24 weeks after DPC sensitization. About 30 alopecia patients provided blood for TCR sequencing at one to four time points (pre-sensitization, 2, 6 and 24 weeks).

Read against the paper, the sample's time point label means: pre-sensitization, week 0. What the treatment or condition label conveys for this sample: therapeutic diphenylcyclopropenone sensitization with weekly scalp DPC. Blood at each patch-test visit was drawn before the patch test was applied. To be eligible, patients had to be aged 18 to 70, diagnosed with alopecia and judged suitable for DPC therapy, while pregnant patients were excluded. Unfractionated whole blood was collected in Tempus Blood RNA tubes, and total RNA was extracted from that blood. General findings and caveats noted by the study authors: Expanded TCRs formed significantly more large CDR3 similarity clusters than pre-sensitization or healthy control sets, consistent with antigen-driven responses. Because every patient had alopecia, a presumed autoimmune disease, the patients' immune response might differ from that of healthy individuals. After repeated subsampling, changes were observed in the strength of the expansion versus patch-test correlation and in the threshold at which the correlation became significant. The number of TCRs above 1 in 1000 frequency did not change with DPC sensitization; there was no evidence of global repertoire structure alterations. Patch test score was positively correlated with the number of PT1 expanded TCRs, with significance at thresholds 8, 16 and 32 but not at 4.

This clonotype has just a few counts. Its specific antigen is unknown. Per-nucleotide qualities are absent, and no much larger clonotype sits a single base away. The library was prepared using RACE. Sequencing was performed on a NextSeq 500. Library preparation attached unique molecular identifiers to individual cDNA molecules for quantitative, reproducible TCR counting. For every blood RNA sample, sequencing covered both the TCR alpha and TCR beta chains. The authors processed their data as follows. The median number of TCRs per sample was approximately 93,000, ranging from 23,224 to 690,600. The Decombinator software suite was used to annotate the V, J and CDR3 of the TCR reads. For the PS versus PT1 abundance plots, all samples were subsampled to the same number of TCRs (28,000). Expanded TCRs were defined as absent before sensitization and observed at least eight times at the 2-week time point. The public reads were run again by TCRdb, first through fastp at Q25 and then through MiXCR, and only productive beta chains were kept. Rows with one shared CDR3 protein collapse into an entry with the most common genes and DNA. V and J calls and clone size were set by TCRdb, not the authors. This sample holds some 300,000 distinct CDR3 sequences; over 5% were observed only once. The top ten hold about 8.2% of the sample.

The source of this sequence is a woman between 18 and 30 years old with alopecia areata. Some clones in this sample may be carry-over from other donors' samples. Sequences were derived from whole blood, sampled in connection with sensitization to the hapten diphenylcyclopropenone (DPC).

The CDR3 is CASSYKWASNQPQHF. The DNA sequence follows: TGTGCCAGCAGTTACAAGTGGGCGAGCAATCAGCCCCAGCATTTT. In this chain, TRBV6-5 is recombined with TRBJ1-5; no D gene can be assigned with confidence. Taken from the germline V gene, the CDR1 and CDR2 loops are MNHEY and SVGAGI. The cysteine opens and the phenylalanine closes a CDR3 of 15 amino acids. Kept here is only the CDR3 DNA, which spans 45 bases and is read in frame from base 1. The junction carries 9 bases between V and J, which are trimmed by 2 bases and 1 base respectively.